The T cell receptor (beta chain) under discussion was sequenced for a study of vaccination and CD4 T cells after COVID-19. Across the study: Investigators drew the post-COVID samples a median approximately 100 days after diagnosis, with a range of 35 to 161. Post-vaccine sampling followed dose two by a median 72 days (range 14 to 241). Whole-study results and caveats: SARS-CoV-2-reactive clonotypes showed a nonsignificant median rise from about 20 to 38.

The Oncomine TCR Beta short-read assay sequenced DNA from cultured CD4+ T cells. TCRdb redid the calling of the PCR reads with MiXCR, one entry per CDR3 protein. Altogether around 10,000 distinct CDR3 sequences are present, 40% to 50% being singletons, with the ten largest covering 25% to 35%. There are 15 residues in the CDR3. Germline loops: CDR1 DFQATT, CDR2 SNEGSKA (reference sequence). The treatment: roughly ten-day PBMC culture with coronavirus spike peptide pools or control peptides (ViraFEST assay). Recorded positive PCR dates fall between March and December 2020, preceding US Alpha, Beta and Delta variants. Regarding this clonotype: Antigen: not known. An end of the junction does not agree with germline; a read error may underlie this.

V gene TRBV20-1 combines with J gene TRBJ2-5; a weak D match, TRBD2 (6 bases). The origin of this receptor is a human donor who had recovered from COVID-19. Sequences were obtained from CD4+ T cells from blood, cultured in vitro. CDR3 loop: CSARAGGIRRETPYF. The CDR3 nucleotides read TGCAGTGCTAGAGCCGGGGGTATCCGGAGAGAGACCCCGTACTTC.